The clone carrying this T cell receptor (beta chain) was counted once. This specimen belongs to a study of cytomegalovirus exposure and HLA in healthy donors. It was with 60 Vbeta and 13 Jbeta primers that the PCR ran. The table came from immunoSEQ multiplex PCR; TCRdb's copy has only in-frame clones and leaves some out. Of around 150,000 clones detected, about 76% appear once; the ten largest clones hold under 2.5%. Germline CDR1 reads GTSNPN; CDR2 reads SVGIG (reference sequence). Trimming removed 4 bases from V and 0 bases from J, with 13 bases in between. The CDR3 covers 15 residues. The rearrangement uses TRBV30 and TRBJ1-3; no reliable D call. The clonotype originates from a female donor in good health and CMV-seronegative. Sequenced sample: PBMCs. CDR3 DNA: TGTGCCTGGATTCGCGGACGGGACTCTGGAAACACCATATATTTT. It is translated as CAWIRGRDSGNTIYF.